The rows below give T cell receptor beta chains drawn from one sample of a study of T cells in Graves' hyperthyroidism and ophthalmopathy. TCRdb reprocessed the multiplex PCR reads with MiXCR, giving one entry per CDR3 protein. The sample has about 640,000 distinct CDR3 sequences; around 21% are singletons. Sequencing was carried out using blood. All receptors derive from a young man with Graves' ophthalmopathy. The conserved cysteine and the conserved F or W are not part of the CDR3 here.

V gene	J gene	CDR3 protein
TRBV20-1	TRBJ2-5	SAISGREAQY
TRBV19	TRBJ2-5	ASSRQGGLQETQY
TRBV15	TRBJ2-5	ATSRDSGKQETQY
TRBV6-1	TRBJ2-2	ASRPPAGGLF
TRBV7-9	TRBJ2-3	ASTATGGTDTDTQY
TRBV13	TRBJ2-3	ASSVGIVMADTQY
TRBV27	TRBJ2-7	ASRREGAYEQY
TRBV6-1	TRBJ1-3	ASSPSWTSSGNTIY
TRBV20-1	TRBJ1-2	SARDRIGLRDGYT
TRBV28	TRBJ2-1	ANPPGGISSYNEQF
TRBV6-5	TRBJ2-5	ASSLGTGTPETQY
TRBV28	TRBJ2-3	ASYGPADTQY
TRBV5-5	TRBJ1-1	ASNPRGSNPDTEAF
TRBV2	TRBJ2-5	ASPRDRETQY
TRBV11-2	TRBJ2-1	ASTFSPAAGGFNEQF
TRBV5-1	TRBJ2-1	ASSLGGSGSSEQF
TRBV6-1	TRBJ1-4	ASSAPGRGDLNEKLF
TRBV27	TRBJ2-1	ASSLNFYNEQF
TRBV7-2	TRBJ2-7	ASSPRTSGTDEQY
TRBV6-2/TRBV6-3	TRBJ2-3	ASNRDSNTDTQY
TRBV11-2	TRBJ2-7	ASSLGTGAPHEQY
TRBV28	TRBJ2-2	ASIRQRHTGELF
TRBV27	TRBJ2-1	ASRQGTEQF
TRBV6-1	TRBJ1-6	ASRDVGGNSPLH
TRBV27	TRBJ2-1	ASSWSGGAYNEQF
TRBV11-2	TRBJ2-7	ASSPPSSGSYEQY
TRBV7-9	TRBJ1-2	ASSLNEGDAGYT
TRBV28	TRBJ2-3	ASSTAGAPRTDTQY
TRBV20-1	TRBJ1-1	SARADRGGEAF
TRBV6-1	TRBJ1-2	ASSAGGKGYGYT
TRBV9	TRBJ1-2	ASSVEGGASYGYT
TRBV5-8	TRBJ1-5	ASSVYGIHQPQH
TRBV4-2	TRBJ1-2	ASSQLGQNYGYT
TRBV6-2/TRBV6-3	TRBJ2-7	ASSPIGVRYEQY
TRBV7-6	TRBJ2-5	ASSSLQGETQY
TRBV6-2/TRBV6-3	TRBJ2-1	ASTPGDGSNEQF
TRBV4-1	TRBJ2-7	ASSQGNAYSYEQY
TRBV29-1	TRBJ2-3	SVRGLVTDTQY
TRBV20-1	TRBJ2-3	SALSTGVGTDTQY
TRBV28	TRBJ2-5	ASRNLAGETQY
TRBV14	TRBJ2-5	ASSRGPDSFQETQY
TRBV5-1	TRBJ2-7	ASSAGRGPTAEQY
TRBV5-1	TRBJ2-7	ASSLEGQGRDEQY
TRBV5-1	TRBJ2-7	ASSFDGTIYEQY